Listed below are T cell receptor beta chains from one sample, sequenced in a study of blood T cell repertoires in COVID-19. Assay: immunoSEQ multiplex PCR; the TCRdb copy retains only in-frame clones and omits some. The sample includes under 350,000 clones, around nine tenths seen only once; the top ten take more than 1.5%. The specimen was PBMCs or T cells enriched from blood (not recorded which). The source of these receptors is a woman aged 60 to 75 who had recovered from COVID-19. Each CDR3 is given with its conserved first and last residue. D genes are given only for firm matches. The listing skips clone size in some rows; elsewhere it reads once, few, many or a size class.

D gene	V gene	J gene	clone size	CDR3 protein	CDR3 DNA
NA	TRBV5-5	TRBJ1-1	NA	CASRSTGHMNTEAFF	TGTGCCAGCAGGTCGACGGGACACATGAACACTGAAGCTTTCTTT
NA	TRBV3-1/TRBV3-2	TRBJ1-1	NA	CASSQDFGGSIEAFF	TGTGCCAGCAGCCAAGATTTCGGGGGTAGTATTGAAGCTTTCTTT
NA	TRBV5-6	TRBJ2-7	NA	CASSLGGLSWGYF	TGTGCCAGCAGCTTGGGCGGACTTTCCTGGGGGTACTTC
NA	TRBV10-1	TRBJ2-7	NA	CASSGGGSLGYEQYF	TGCGCCAGCAGTGGTGGAGGAAGTCTCGGGTACGAGCAGTACTTC
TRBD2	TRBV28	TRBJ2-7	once	CASTTSHYEQYF	TGTGCCAGCACGACTAGCCACTACGAGCAGTACTTC
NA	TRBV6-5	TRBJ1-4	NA	CASSSPRRNNEKLFF	TGTGCCAGCAGTTCCCCCCGGCGGAATAATGAAAAACTGTTTTTT
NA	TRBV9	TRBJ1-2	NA	CASSDSLRGETF	TGTGCCAGCAGCGACAGCCTTCGGGGAGAGACCTTC
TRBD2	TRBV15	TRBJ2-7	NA	CATSRSSGAYEQYF	TGTGCCACCAGCAGAAGTAGCGGGGCCTACGAGCAGTACTTC
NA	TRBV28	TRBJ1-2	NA	CASSLRGLDYGYTF	TGTGCCAGCAGTTTACGGGGATTGGACTATGGCTACACCTTC
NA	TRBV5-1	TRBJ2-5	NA	CASSLTGFGGGETQYF	TGCGCCAGCAGCCTGACAGGGTTTGGTGGAGGGGAGACCCAGTACTTC
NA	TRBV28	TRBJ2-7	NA	CASSLPERVEQYF	TGTGCCAGCAGTTTACCCGAACGCGTGGAGCAGTACTTC
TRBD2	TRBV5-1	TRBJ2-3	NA	CASSLWTSRYDTQYF	TGCGCCAGCAGCTTGTGGACTAGCCGTTATGATACGCAGTATTTT
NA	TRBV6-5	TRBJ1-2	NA	CASSYSATRDYGYTF	TGTGCCAGCAGTTACTCTGCCACGAGGGACTATGGCTACACCTTC
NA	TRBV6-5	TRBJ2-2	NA	CASSFLDPAGELFF	TGTGCCAGCAGTTTCCTAGATCCGGCCGGGGAGCTGTTTTTT
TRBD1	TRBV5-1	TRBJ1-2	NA	CASSDGQDYGYTF	TGCGCCAGCAGCGATGGACAGGACTATGGCTACACCTTC
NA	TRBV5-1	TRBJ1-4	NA	CASSDAQGFNEKLFF	TGCGCCAGCAGCGACGCACAGGGATTTAATGAAAAACTGTTTTTT
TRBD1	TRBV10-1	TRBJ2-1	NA	CASKADRDGSNEQFF	TGCGCCAGCAAAGCCGACAGGGATGGTAGCAATGAGCAGTTCTTC
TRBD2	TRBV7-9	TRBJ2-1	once	CASSSGGNEQFF	TGTGCCAGCTCTAGCGGGGGCAATGAGCAGTTCTTC
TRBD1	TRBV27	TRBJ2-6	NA	CASSPYGSGGDSGANVLTF	TGTGCCAGCAGTCCCTACGGGTCAGGGGGCGACTCTGGGGCCAACGTCCTGACTTTC
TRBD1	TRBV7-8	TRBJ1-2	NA	CASSPLTGGSGYTF	TGTGCCAGCAGCCCGTTGACAGGGGGTAGTGGCTACACCTTC
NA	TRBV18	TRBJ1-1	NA	CASSPRGAEDTEAFF	TGTGCCAGCTCACCGCGTGGGGCAGAGGACACTGAAGCTTTCTTT
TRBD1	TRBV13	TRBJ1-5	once	CASSLATQGGHQPQHF	TGTGCCAGCAGCTTGGCGACACAGGGGGGCCATCAGCCCCAGCATTTT
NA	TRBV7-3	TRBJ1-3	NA	CASSLMGQGADTIYF	TGTGCCAGCAGCTTAATGGGCCAGGGTGCGGACACCATATATTTT
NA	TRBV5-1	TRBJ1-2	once	CASSLNLAAYGYTF	TGCGCCAGCAGCTTGAACTTAGCGGCCTATGGCTACACCTTC
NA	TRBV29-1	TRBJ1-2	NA	CSVNLRQSYISGGYTF	TGCAGCGTTAATCTAAGACAGTCGTATATTAGCGGTGGCTACACCTTC
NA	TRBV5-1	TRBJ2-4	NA	CASRPGVLAKNIQYF	TGCGCCAGCAGGCCAGGGGTCTTAGCCAAAAACATTCAGTACTTC
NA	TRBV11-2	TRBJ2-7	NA	CASSRDFTYEQYF	TGTGCCAGCAGCCGTGACTTTACCTACGAGCAGTACTTC
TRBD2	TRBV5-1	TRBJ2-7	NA	CASSSSGSAHEQYF	TGCGCCAGCAGCTCTAGCGGGAGCGCCCACGAGCAGTACTTC
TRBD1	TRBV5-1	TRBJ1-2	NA	CASITRPGQGGNYGYTF	TGCGCCAGCATCACCCGACCGGGACAGGGAGGGAACTATGGCTACACCTTC
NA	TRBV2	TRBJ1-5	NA	CASTGTSSDQPQHF	TGTGCCAGCACGGGAACTTCGTCTGATCAGCCCCAGCATTTT
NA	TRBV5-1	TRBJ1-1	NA	CASSLEGQSTEAFF	TGCGCCAGCAGCTTGGAGGGGCAGTCCACTGAAGCTTTCTTT
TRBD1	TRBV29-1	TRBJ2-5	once	CSVEGQGVRETQYF	TGCAGCGTTGAAGGACAGGGGGTTCGAGAGACCCAGTACTTC
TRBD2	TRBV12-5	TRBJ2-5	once	CASGREGWQETQYF	TGTGCTAGTGGTCGGGAGGGGTGGCAAGAGACCCAGTACTTC
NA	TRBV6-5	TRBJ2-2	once	CASRLDTGELFF	TGTGCCAGCAGGCTAGATACCGGGGAGCTGTTTTTT
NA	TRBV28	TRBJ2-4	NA	CASGSGAVAKNIQYF	TGTGCCAGCGGCTCCGGAGCAGTAGCCAAAAACATTCAGTACTTC
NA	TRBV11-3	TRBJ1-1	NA	CASSFVRENTEAFF	TGTGCCAGCAGCTTCGTCAGGGAGAACACTGAAGCTTTCTTT
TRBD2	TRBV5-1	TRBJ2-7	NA	CASRRSREGEQYF	TGCGCCAGCAGAAGGAGCAGGGAGGGCGAGCAGTACTTC
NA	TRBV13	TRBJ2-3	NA	CASSLFGLRQNTDTQYF	TGTGCCAGCAGCTTATTTGGACTCAGACAAAACACAGATACGCAGTATTTT
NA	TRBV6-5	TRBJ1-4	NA	CASLVGSTNEKLFF	TGTGCCAGCCTAGTGGGTTCAACTAATGAAAAACTGTTTTTT
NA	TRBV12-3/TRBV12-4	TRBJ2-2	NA	CASSRLNTGELFF	TGTGCCAGCAGTCGGTTGAACACCGGGGAGCTGTTTTTT
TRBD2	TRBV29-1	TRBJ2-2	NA	CSVGASGGADGELFF	TGCAGCGTTGGAGCTAGCGGGGGGGCTGACGGGGAGCTGTTTTTT
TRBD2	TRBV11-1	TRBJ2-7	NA	CASSSGLAGGVEQYF	TGTGCCAGCAGCTCCGGACTAGCGGGAGGAGTCGAGCAGTACTTC
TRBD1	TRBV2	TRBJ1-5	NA	CASSENRGQPQHF	TGTGCCAGCAGTGAGAACAGGGGCCAGCCCCAGCATTTT